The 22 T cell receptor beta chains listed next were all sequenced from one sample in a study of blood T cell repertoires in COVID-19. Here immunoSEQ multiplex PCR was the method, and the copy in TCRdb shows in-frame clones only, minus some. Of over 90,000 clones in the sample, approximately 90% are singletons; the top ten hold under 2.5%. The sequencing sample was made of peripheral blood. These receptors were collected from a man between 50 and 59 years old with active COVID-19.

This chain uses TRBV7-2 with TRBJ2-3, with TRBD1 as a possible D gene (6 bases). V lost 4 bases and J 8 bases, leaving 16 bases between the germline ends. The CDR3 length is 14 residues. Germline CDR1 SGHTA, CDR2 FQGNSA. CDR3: CASSSYRAQSTQYF. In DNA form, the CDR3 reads TGTGCCAGCAGCTCCTACAGGGCCCAGAGTACGCAGTATTTT. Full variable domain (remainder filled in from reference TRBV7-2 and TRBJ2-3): GAGVSQSPSNKVTEKGKDVELRCDPISGHTALYWYRQSLGQGLEFLIYFQGNSAPDKSGLPSDRFSAERTGGSVSTLTIQRTQQEDSAVYLCASSSYRAQSTQYFGPGTRLTVL.

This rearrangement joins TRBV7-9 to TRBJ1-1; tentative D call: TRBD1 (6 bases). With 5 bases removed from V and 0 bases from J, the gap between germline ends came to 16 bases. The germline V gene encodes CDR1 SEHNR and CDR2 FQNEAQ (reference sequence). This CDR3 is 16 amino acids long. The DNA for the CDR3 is TGTGCCAGCAGCCCGTTGGCAGGGGAGATGAACACTGAAGCTTTCTTT. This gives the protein CASSPLAGEMNTEAFF.

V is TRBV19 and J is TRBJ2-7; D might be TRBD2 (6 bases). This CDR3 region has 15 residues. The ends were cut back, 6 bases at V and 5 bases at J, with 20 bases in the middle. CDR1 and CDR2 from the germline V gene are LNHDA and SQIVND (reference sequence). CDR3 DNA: TGTGCCAGTAGCCCCCGGCGGGACTGGCCCCACGAGCAGTACTTC. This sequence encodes CASSPRRDWPHEQYF.

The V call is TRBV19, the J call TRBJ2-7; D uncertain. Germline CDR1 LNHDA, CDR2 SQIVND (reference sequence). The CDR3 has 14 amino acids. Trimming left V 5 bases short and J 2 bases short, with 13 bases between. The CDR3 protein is CASSRTRNTYEQYF. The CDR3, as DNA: TGTGCCAGTAGTCGCACGAGGAATACCTACGAGCAGTACTTC.

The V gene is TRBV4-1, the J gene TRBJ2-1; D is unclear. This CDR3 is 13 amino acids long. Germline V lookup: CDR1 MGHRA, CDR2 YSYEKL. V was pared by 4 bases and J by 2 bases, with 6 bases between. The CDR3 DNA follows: TGCGCCAGCAGCCTCCAGGCCTACAATGAGCAGTTCTTC. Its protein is CASSLQAYNEQFF.

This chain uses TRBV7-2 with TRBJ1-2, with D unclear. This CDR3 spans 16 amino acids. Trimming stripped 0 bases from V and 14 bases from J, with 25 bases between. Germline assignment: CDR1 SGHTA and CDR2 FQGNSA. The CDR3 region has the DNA TGTGCCAGCAGCTTAGCGCAGGTCTCCGGAGGGATGGCTAGGACCTTC. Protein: CASSLAQVSGGMARTF.

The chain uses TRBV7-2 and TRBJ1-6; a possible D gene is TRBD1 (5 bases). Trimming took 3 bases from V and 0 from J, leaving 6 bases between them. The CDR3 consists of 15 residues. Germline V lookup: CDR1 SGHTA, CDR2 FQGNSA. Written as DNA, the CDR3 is TGTGCCAGCAGCTTCAGGGTCTCCTATAATTCACCCCTCCACTTT. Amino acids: CASSFRVSYNSPLHF.

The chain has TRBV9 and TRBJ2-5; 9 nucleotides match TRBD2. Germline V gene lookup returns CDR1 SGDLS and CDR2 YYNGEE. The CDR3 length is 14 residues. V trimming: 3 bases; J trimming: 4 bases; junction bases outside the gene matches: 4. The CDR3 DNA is TGTGCCAGCAGCGCGGCGGGGGGGCGAGAGACCCAGTACTTC. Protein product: CASSAAGGRETQYF.

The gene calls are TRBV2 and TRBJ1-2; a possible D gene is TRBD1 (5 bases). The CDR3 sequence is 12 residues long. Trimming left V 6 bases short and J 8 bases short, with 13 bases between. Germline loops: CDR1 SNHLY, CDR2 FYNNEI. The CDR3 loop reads CASRDGRQGYTF. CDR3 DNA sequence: TGTGCCAGCAGAGACGGCAGACAGGGCTACACCTTC.

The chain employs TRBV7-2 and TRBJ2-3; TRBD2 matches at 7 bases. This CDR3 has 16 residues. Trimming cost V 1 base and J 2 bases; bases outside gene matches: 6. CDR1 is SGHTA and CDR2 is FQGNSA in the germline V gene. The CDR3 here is CASSLGGGPNTDTQYF. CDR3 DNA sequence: TGTGCCAGCAGCTTAGGGGGGGGACCAAACACAGATACGCAGTATTTT. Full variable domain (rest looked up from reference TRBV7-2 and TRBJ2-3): GAGVSQSPSNKVTEKGKDVELRCDPISGHTALYWYRQSLGQGLEFLIYFQGNSAPDKSGLPSDRFSAERTGGSVSTLTIQRTQQEDSAVYLCASSLGGGPNTDTQYFGPGTRLTVL.

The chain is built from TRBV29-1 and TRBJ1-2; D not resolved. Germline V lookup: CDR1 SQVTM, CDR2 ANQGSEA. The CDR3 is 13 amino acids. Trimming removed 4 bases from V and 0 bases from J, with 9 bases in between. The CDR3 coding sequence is TGCAGCGTTGTGGTCACAACTAACTATGGCTACACCTTC. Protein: CSVVVTTNYGYTF.

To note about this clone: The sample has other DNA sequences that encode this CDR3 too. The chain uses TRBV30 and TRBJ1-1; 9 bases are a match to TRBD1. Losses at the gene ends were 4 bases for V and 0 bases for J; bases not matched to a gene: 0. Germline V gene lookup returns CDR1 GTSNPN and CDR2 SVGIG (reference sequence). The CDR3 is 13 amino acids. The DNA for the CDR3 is TGTGCCTGGAACAGGGGGCTGAACACTGAAGCTTTCTTT. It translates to CAWNRGLNTEAFF.

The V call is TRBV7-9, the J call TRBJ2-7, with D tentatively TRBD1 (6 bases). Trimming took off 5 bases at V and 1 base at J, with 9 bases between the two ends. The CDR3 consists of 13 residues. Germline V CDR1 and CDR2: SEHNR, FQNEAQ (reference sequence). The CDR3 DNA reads TGTGCCAGCAGCGGACAGATTTCCTACGAGCAGTACTTC. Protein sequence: CASSGQISYEQYF.

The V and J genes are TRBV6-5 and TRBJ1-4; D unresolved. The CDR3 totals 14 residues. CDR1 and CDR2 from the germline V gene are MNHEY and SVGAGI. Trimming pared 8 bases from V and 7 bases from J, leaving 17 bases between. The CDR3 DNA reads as TGTGCCAGCCCCCACCCGGCAGGTGGTGAAAAACTGTTTTTT. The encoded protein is CASPHPAGGEKLFF.

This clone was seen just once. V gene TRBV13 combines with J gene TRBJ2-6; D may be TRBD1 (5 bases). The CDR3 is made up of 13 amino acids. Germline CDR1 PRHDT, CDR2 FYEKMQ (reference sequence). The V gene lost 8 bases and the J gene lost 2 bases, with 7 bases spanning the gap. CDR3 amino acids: CASQGTGANVLTF. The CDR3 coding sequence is TGTGCCAGCCAGGGCACTGGGGCCAACGTCCTGACTTTC.

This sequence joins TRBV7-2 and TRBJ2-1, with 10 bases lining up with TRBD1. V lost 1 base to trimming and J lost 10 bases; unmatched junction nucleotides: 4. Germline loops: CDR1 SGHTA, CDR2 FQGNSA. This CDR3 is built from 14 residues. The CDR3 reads CASSLVWGQGEQFF. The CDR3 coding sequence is TGTGCCAGCAGCTTAGTATGGGGACAGGGGGAGCAGTTCTTC.

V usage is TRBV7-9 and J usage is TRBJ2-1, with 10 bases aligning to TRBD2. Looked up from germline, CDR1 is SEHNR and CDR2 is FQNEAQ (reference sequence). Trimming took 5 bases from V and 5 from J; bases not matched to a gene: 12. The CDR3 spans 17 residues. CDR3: CASSPMPLLAGHNEQFF. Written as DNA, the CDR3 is TGTGCCAGCAGCCCCATGCCCCTACTAGCGGGGCACAATGAGCAGTTCTTC.

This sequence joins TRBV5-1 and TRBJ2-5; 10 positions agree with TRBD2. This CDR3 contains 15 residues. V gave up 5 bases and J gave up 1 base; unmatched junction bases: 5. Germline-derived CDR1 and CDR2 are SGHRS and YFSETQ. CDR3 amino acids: CASRIASGGQETQYF. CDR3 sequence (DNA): TGCGCCAGCAGGATAGCTAGCGGGGGCCAAGAGACCCAGTACTTC.

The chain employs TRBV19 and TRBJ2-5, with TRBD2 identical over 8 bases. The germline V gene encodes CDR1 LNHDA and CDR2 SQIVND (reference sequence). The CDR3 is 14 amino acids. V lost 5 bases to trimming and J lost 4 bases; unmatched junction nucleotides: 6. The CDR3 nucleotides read TGTGCCAGTAGTCCCGGGGGGGTAGCAGAGACCCAGTACTTC. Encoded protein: CASSPGGVAETQYF.

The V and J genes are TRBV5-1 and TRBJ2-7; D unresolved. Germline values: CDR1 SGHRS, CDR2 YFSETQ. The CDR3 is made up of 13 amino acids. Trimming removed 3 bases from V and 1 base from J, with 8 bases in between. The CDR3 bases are TGCGCCAGCAGCTATTATCCGTCCTACGAGCAGTACTTC. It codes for CASSYYPSYEQYF.

The CDR3 DNA reads as TGTGCCAGCAGCCAAGATGTAGGCGGGGGGGTCGGGGAGCTGTTTTTT. Protein sequence: CASSQDVGGGVGELFF. V usage is TRBV4-2 and J usage is TRBJ2-2; 9 nucleotides match TRBD2. This CDR3 region has 16 residues. V gave up 0 bases and J gave up 7 bases; unmatched junction bases: 6. CDR1 and CDR2 (germline): LGHNA, YNFKEQ.

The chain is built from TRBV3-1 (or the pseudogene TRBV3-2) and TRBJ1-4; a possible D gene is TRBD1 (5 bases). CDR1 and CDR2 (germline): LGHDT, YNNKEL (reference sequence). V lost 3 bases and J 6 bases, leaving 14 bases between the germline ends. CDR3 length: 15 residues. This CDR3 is CASSHWAGRDEKLFF. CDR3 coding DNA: TGTGCCAGCAGCCATTGGGCAGGGAGGGATGAAAAACTGTTTTTT.